This T cell receptor (beta chain) came from a study of early T cells in non-severe SARS-CoV-2 infection. General observations from the study: The matching step, a VDJdb search, favored anti-spike CD8 responses and missed private and CD4 specificities.

About this clonotype itself: Its target is not known.

The CDR3 length is 16 residues. Germline values: CDR1 SGHVS, CDR2 FNYEAQ. The germline V and J ends were trimmed by 6 bases and 6 bases, with 20 bases remaining between them. Unique molecular identifiers (one per individual cDNA molecule) were attached. TCRdb independently ran MiXCR on the 5' RACE reads; one entry per CDR3 protein. The profile shows around 80,000 distinct CDR3 sequences, approximately 15% of them singletons. The specimen sequenced was whole blood. V is TRBV7-6 and J is TRBJ2-2, with TRBD1 as a possible D gene (6 bases). This receptor was obtained from an adult who was a healthcare worker with PCR-confirmed SARS-CoV-2 infection or an uninfected control (not recorded which). The CDR3 region has the DNA TGTGCCAGCAGTCCCCTCCAGGGGATGGTGGCCGGGGAGCTGTTTTTT. Amino acids: CASSPLQGMVAGELFF.